This T cell receptor beta chain was captured in a study of blood T cell repertoires in COVID-19 (dated by TCRdb to about 2020). Background on the whole study: Collaborator samples came from the United States, Italy and Spain and covered acute and convalescent phases of COVID-19. Sample metadata almost always included a de-identified subject ID, COVID-19 status, age in years and sex. The prospective study material was composed of cDNA or gDNA derived from T cells, B-cell-depleted T cells, or PBMCs. Samples were obtained from the ongoing ImmuneRACE study (first 160 participants) and from 1,254 subjects provided by 6 global collaborators. Where available, HLA class I and class II types were obtained from metadata supplied by the sample provider rather than from assay-based typing. The repertoires were released in a freely available public database meant as a resource for research on the immune response to SARS-CoV-2. The dataset comprised deeply sampled blood TCRbeta repertoires from subjects exposed to, actively infected with, or recovered from COVID-19. Results the study describes overall, beyond this receptor: The amount of clinical and demographic metadata varied by source and participant and was provided uncurated.

TCRbeta CDR3 regions were amplified from genomic DNA using the immunoSEQ Assay, a bias-controlled multiplex PCR. As for the authors' bioinformatics: The number of nucleated cells in each sample was estimated from the amplification of reference gene primers within the assay. To quantify the absolute abundance of each unique TCRbeta CDR3 rearrangement, sequence reads were collapsed and filtered. For each sample, productive Simpson clonality was calculated as the square root of Simpson's diversity index over productive rearrangements. This immuneACCESS table, as held by TCRdb, lists in-frame sequences with V and J called but not all clones. Of the missing ones, under half trace to an unresolved V gene in checked studies; the others have no known cause. V, J and clone size are taken as reported in that table, and D and trimming were inferred from the DNA itself. Recorded for this sample are 300,000 or so clones; around nine tenths of them occurred a single time. 1% of the sample lies in the top ten.

Taken from cysteine to phenylalanine, the CDR3 has 12 residues. Here the CDR3 DNA is all that survives: 36 bases in frame from base 1. CDR1 and CDR2, per the germline V gene (reference sequence), are LNHDA and SQIVND. V sheds 9 bases and J sheds 6 bases, leaving 11 bases between their ends. On this clone: It lacks a known antigen. Per-nucleotide qualities are absent, and no much larger clonotype sits a single base away.

Each collaborating institution followed its own protocols to collect whole blood in K2EDTA tubes. For TCRbeta analysis, collaborators shipped samples in one of three forms: frozen whole blood, isolated PBMCs, or DNA extracted from either of those sample types. The clonotype was recovered from a middle-aged man with active or convalescent COVID-19. Recombination connected TRBV19 to TRBJ1-4, and perhaps TRBD1 as D gene, on 5 matching bases. The sequencing input was peripheral blood. The CDR3 amino acid sequence is: CARIGGDEKLFF. The DNA sequence is as follows: TGTGCCAGAATCGGGGGGGATGAAAAACTGTTTTTT. With all but the CDR3 taken from the reference TRBV19 and TRBJ1-4 genes, the full variable domain is: DGGITQSPKYLFRKEGQNVTLSCEQNLNHDAMYWYRQDPGQGLRLIYYSQIVNDFQKGDIAEGYSVSREKKESFPLTVTSAQKNPTAFYLCARIGGDEKLFFGSGTQLSVL.